One T cell receptor (beta chain) is described in this entry. Its target is not known. The data belong to a study of CD4+ T cells in melanoma. Broader study findings: CD8+ T cell, macrophage and B cell function reportedly correlated with neoantigen-specific CD4+ T cells. In melanoma, neoantigen-specific CD4+ T cells reportedly differed in differentiation state.

The CDR3 is 12 residues long. This table comes from immunoSEQ multiplex PCR, and its TCRdb copy is limited to in-frame clones, with some not included. The sample lists roughly 18,000 clones; roughly four fifths were seen once. The TCR originated in a human donor with melanoma. The chain couples TRBV21-1 to TRBJ1-1; the D call of TRBD1 is as the table states it, not checked on the DNA. TRBV21-1 counts as a pseudogene. The source material was cells from a culture (not recorded whether cultured in vitro). The CDR3 bases are TGTGCCAGCAGCAATTTAGGGGCTGAAGCTTTCTTT. Amino acids: CASSNLGAEAFF.